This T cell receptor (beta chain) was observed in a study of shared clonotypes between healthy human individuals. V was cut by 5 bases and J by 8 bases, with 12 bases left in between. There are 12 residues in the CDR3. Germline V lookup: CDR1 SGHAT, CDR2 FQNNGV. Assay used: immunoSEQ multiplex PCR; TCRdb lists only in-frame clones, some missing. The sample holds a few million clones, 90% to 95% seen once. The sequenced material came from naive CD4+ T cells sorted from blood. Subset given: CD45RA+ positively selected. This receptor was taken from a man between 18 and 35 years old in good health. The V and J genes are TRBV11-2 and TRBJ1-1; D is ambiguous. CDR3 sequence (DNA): TGTGCCAGCAGCCCAGGCGGTGTGGAAGCTTTCTTT. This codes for CASSPGGVEAFF.